This TCR beta chain emerged from a study of identical twins. Germline V gene sequence: CDR1 SGHRS, CDR2 YFSETQ. The CDR3 contains 15 residues. With 1 base removed from V and 4 bases from J, the gap between germline ends came to 12 bases. TCRdb fed the 5' RACE reads into MiXCR, producing one record per CDR3 protein. The sample carries 250,000 or so distinct CDR3 sequences, roughly 13% recorded once. These data are also associated with another study on yellow fever vaccine responses in identical twins.

The TCR comes from a woman in her late teens or twenties in good health. Sequenced sample: memory (CD45RO+) T cells sorted from blood. The chain combines TRBV5-1 with TRBJ2-1, with D unclear. CDR3 DNA: TGCGCCAGCAGCTTGAGCCTCGAGGATTACAATGAGCAGTTCTTC. This sequence encodes CASSLSLEDYNEQFF.